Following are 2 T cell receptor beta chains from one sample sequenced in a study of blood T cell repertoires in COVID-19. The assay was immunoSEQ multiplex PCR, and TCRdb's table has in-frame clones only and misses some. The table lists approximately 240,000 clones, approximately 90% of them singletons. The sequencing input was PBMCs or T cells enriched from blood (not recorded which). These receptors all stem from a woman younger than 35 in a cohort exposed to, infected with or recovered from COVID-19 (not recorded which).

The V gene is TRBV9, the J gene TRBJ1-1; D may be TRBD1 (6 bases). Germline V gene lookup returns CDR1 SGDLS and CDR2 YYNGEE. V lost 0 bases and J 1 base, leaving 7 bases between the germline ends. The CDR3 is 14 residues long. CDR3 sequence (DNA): TGTGCCAGCAGCGTAGCAGGGGCGAACACTGAAGCTTTCTTT. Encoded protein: CASSVAGANTEAFF. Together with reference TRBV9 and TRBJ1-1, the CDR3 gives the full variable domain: DSGVTQTPKHLITATGQRVTLRCSPRSGDLSVYWYQQSLDQGLQFLIQYYNGEERAKGNILERFSAQQFPDLHSELNLSSLELGDSALYFCASSVAGANTEAFFGQGTRLTVV.

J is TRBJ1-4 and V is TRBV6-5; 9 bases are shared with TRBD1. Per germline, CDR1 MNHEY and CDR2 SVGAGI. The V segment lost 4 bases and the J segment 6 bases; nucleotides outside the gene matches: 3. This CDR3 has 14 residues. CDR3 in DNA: TGTGCCAGCAGTTCCACAGGGGGCGATGAAAAACTGTTTTTT. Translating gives CASSSTGGDEKLFF.